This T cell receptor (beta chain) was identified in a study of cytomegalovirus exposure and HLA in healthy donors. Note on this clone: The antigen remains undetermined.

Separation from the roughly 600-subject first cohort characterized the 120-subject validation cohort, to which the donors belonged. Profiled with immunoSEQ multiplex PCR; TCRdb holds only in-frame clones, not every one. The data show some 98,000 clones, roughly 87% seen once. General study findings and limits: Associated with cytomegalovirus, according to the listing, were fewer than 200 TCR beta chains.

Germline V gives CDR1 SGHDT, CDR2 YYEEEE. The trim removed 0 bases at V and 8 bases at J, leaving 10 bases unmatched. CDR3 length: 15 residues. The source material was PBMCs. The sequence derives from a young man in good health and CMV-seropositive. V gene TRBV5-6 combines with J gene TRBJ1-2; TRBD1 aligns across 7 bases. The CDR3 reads CASSLGGSGGYGYTF. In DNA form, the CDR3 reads TGTGCCAGCAGCTTGGGAGGTTCAGGGGGTTACGGCTACACCTTC. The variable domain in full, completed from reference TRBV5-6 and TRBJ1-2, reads DAGVTQSPTHLIKTRGQQVTLRCSPKSGHDTVSWYQQALGQGPQFIFQYYEEEERQRGNFPDRFSGHQFPNYSSELNVNALLLGDSALYLCASSLGGSGGYGYTFGSGTRLTVV.